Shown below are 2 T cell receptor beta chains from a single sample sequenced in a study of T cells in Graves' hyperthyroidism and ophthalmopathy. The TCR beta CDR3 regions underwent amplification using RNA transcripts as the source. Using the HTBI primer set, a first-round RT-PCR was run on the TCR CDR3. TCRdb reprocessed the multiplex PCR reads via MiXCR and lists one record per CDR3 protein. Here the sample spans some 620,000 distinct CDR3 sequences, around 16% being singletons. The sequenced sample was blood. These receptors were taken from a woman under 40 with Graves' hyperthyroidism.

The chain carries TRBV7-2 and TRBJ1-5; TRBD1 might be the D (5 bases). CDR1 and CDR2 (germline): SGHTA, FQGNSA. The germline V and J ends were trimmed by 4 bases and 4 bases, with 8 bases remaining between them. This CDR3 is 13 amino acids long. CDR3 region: CASSSQVNQPQHF. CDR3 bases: TGTGCCAGCAGCTCACAGGTGAATCAGCCCCAGCATTTT.

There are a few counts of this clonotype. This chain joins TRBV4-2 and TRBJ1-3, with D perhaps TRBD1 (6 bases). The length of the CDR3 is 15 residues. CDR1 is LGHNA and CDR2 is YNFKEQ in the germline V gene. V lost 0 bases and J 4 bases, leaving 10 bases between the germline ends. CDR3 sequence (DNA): TGTGCCAGCAGCCAAGATAAAGGGACAGGAAACACCATATATTTT. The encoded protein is CASSQDKGTGNTIYF.